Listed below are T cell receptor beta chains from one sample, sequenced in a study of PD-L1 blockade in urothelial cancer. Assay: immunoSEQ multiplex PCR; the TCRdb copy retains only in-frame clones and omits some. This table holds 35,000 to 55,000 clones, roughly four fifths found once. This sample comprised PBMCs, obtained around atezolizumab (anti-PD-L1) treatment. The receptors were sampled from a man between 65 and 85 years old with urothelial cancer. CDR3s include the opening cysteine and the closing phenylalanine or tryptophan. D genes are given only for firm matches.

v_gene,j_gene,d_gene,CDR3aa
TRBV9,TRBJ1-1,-,CASSVRASDTEAFF
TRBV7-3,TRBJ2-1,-,CASSLSGTVYNEQFF
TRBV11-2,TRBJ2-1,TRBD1,CASSFPGQGGEQFF
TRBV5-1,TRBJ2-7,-,CASSLAVGVDSYEQYF
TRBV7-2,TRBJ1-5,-,CASSPRGGGDQPQHF
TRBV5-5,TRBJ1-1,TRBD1,CASSLTGMNTEAFF
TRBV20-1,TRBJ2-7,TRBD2,CSGRDYYEQYF
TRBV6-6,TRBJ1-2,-,CASRTLTDNYGYTF
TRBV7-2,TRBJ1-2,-,CASSLGGYYGYTF
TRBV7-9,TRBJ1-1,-,CASSFSRGTEAFF
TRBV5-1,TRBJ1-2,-,CASSLNAVVDGYTF
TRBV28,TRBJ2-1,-,CASRTASSYNEQFF
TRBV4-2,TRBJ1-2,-,CASSQDRSGGVYGYTF
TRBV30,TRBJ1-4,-,CAWSPPGDGKKLFF
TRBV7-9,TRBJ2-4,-,CASSTTEQGLPYF
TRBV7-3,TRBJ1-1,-,CASSFRRDTEAFF
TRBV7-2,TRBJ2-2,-,CASSLAGAGTGELFF
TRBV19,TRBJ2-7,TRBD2,CASSSRTSGRNSYEQYF
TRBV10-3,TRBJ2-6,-,CAISDRESGANVLTF
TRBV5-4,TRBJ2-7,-,CASSLAGASYEQYF
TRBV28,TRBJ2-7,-,CASSIRLGRHYEQYF
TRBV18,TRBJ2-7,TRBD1,CASSPAGQGTYEQYF
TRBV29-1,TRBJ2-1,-,CSVAQDSYNEQFF
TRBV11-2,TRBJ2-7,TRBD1,CASSLRAGTGYEQYF
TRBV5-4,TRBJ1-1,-,CASSSWTGNTEAFF
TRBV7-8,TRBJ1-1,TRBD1,CASSDRVYTEAFF
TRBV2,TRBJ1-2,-,CASSSGIAGRGDYGYTF
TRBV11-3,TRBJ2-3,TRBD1,CASSLVSRGRTDTQYF
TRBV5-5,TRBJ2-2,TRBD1,CASSSSGQVLTGELFF
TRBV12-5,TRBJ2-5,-,CASGLVGYQETQYF
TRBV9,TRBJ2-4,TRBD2,CASSVGLAGDIQYF
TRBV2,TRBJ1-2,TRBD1,CATQRGQGINYGYTF
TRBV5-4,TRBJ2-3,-,CASSQDLPVPTRVDTQYF
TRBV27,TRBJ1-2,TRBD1,CASSRTTQGARLGYTF
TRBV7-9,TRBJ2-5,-,CASSLQAGEETQYF
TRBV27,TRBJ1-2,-,CASSSQGTNYGYTF
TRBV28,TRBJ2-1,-,CASSFRGINNEQFF
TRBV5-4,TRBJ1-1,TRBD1,CASSRTGLDTEAFF
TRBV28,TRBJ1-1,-,CASSPPGETEAFF
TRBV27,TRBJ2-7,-,CASRRQEEDNYEQYF
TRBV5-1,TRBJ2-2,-,CASSLSDTGELFF
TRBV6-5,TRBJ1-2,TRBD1,CASTPGQGEDGYTF
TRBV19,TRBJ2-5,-,CATTRTDQETQYF
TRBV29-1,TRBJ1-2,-,CSVEPRGGDYGYTF
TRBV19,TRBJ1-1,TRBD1,CAIWTGGTEAFF
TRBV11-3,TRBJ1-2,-,CASSSPQGYPNGYTF
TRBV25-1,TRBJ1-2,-,CASSTRGGKGGYGYTF
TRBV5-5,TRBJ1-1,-,CASSRVNTEAFF
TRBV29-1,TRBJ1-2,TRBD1,CSVEGATGDYGYTF
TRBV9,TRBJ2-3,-,CASSPRVYRVDTQYF
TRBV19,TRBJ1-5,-,CASGSLIGNQPQHF
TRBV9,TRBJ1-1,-,CASSVEGMNTEAFF
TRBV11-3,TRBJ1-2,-,CASSSQGHIGYTF
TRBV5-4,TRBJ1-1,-,CASSLEDSGAQNTEAFF
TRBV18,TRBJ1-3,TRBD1,CASSPPGQRNTIYF
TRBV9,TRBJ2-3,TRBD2,CASSVRLAGGGSTDTQYF
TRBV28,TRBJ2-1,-,CASSFRLEQFF